This T cell receptor (beta chain) derives from a study of PD-1 blockade in classical Hodgkin lymphoma. Repertoires were generated with immunoSEQ multiplex PCR, while TCRdb's copy carries only in-frame clones and drops some. Here the sample spans about 110,000 clones, 70% to 90% being singletons. Study-level findings and limits: Reports described newly diagnosed patients as having lower baseline TCR diversity than healthy donors.

Each of the patients experienced relapse following autologous stem cell transplantation, and their brentuximab vedotin exposure differed. The V and J ends lost 0 bases and 2 bases, in that order; junction bases with no gene match: 2. The length of the CDR3 is 16 residues. CDR1 SGHRS and CDR2 YFSETQ come from the germline V gene. Turning to this clone: What it binds is unknown.

The chain is built from TRBV5-1 and TRBJ2-7; TRBD2 agrees at 13 bases. This sample comprised peripheral blood mononuclear cells (PBMCs), obtained before the second cycle of nivolumab. This clonotype was sampled from a human donor with classical Hodgkin lymphoma. CDR3 protein: CASSLDGTSGTYEQYF. Written as DNA, the CDR3 is TGCGCCAGCAGCTTGGACGGGACTAGCGGGACCTACGAGCAGTACTTC.